Listed here are 13 T cell receptor beta chains from one sample, sequenced in a study of blood T cell repertoires in COVID-19. Data came from immunoSEQ multiplex PCR; TCRdb stores just in-frame clones and leaves some out. Among over 250,000 clones listed, 75% to 90% were seen once. Sequenced sample: peripheral blood. These receptors were obtained from a woman aged 50 to 65 with COVID-19, enrolled during active disease.

A single count supports this clone. CDR3 nucleotides: TGTGCCAGTTCCCCCGTGGAGGGGATGAACACTGAAGCTTTCTTT. Its translation: CASSPVEGMNTEAFF. The chain combines TRBV19 with TRBJ1-1, with D perhaps matching TRBD1 (5 bases). The germline V and J ends were trimmed by 8 bases and 0 bases, with 16 bases remaining between them. Germline CDR1 is LNHDA and CDR2 is SQIVND (reference sequence). The CDR3 has 15 amino acids. The entire variable domain, with the rest obtained from reference TRBV19 and TRBJ1-1, is as follows: DGGITQSPKYLFRKEGQNVTLSCEQNLNHDAMYWYRQDPGQGLRLIYYSQIVNDFQKGDIAEGYSVSREKKESFPLTVTSAQKNPTAFYLCASSPVEGMNTEAFFGQGTRLTVV.

The chain combines TRBV25-1 with TRBJ1-1, with D possibly TRBD1 on 6 matching bases. The V gene's germline CDR1 is MGHDK and CDR2 SYGVNS. Deletions cut 2 bases from V and 6 bases from J, with 10 bases between. The CDR3 covers 13 residues. The CDR3 DNA sequence: TGTGCCAGCAGTGAAACCGGGACACCTGAAGCTTTCTTT. Residues: CASSETGTPEAFF. Looking up the rest from reference TRBV25-1 and TRBJ1-1 gives the full variable domain: EADIYQTPRYLVIGTGKKITLECSQTMGHDKMYWYQQDPGMELHLIHYSYGVNSTEKGDLSSESTVSRIRTEHFPLTLESARPSHTSQYLCASSETGTPEAFFGQGTRLTVV.

CDR3 sequence: CASRPPGQGLSFDYEQYF. In DNA form, the CDR3 reads TGTGCCAGCAGACCTCCGGGACAGGGGCTTAGTTTCGACTACGAGCAGTACTTC. The chain uses TRBV28 and TRBJ2-7, with TRBD1 matching over 10 bases. The junction had 17 bases not matched to a gene; V was cut back by 6 bases and J by 3 bases. The CDR3 has 18 residues. Per the germline V gene, CDR1 is MDHEN and CDR2 is SYDVKM.

The chain employs TRBV28 and TRBJ2-1, with 10 bases lining up with TRBD2. The CDR3 has 14 residues. Losses at the gene ends were 3 bases for V and 9 bases for J; bases not matched to a gene: 5. Germline V gene sequence: CDR1 MDHEN, CDR2 SYDVKM. CDR3 nucleotide sequence: TGTGCCAGCAGTTTGCCTAGCGGGAGTTTTGAGCAGTTCTTC. Its protein is CASSLPSGSFEQFF.

The chain is built from TRBV27 and TRBJ2-4; 8 bases are shared with TRBD2. Losses at the gene ends were 6 bases for V and 3 bases for J; bases not matched to a gene: 7. The CDR3 has 15 residues. CDR1 and CDR2 from the germline V gene are MNHEY and SMNVEV (reference sequence). The CDR3 sequence: CASSTPGGVKNIQYF. The CDR3 nucleotides read TGTGCCAGCAGCACTCCGGGGGGGGTCAAAAACATTCAGTACTTC.

The J gene is TRBJ1-2, the V gene TRBV3-1 (or the pseudogene TRBV3-2); no firm D call. This CDR3 contains 13 residues. V was trimmed by 4 bases and J by 6 bases, leaving 12 bases between them. Germline-derived CDR1 and CDR2 are LGHDT and YNNKEL (reference sequence). The CDR3 sequence: CASSLRRGDGYTF. Here the CDR3 DNA reads TGTGCCAGCAGCCTCCGCCGGGGAGATGGCTACACCTTC.

The rearrangement links TRBV29-1 to TRBJ2-3, with D possibly matching TRBD2 (6 bases). The CDR3 extends over 13 amino acids. The germline V gene encodes CDR1 SQVTM and CDR2 ANQGSEA. The V gene lost 6 bases and the J gene lost 2 bases, with 12 bases spanning the gap. CDR3 coding DNA: TGCAGCGTGACGGGACTTGCCACAGATACGCAGTATTTT. Its protein is CSVTGLATDTQYF.

The rearrangement joins TRBV15 to TRBJ2-5; no firm D call. This CDR3 contains 14 residues. Trimming removed 1 base from V and 0 bases from J, with 6 bases in between. Germline V gene data show CDR1 as LNHNV and CDR2 as YYDKDF (reference sequence). The CDR3 coding sequence is TGTGCCACCAGCAGAGCTTCGTACCAAGAGACCCAGTACTTC. Translated, it gives CATSRASYQETQYF.

CDR3 bases: TGTGCCAGCAGTGTCAGGGGGAATCAGCCCCAGCATTTT. It encodes CASSVRGNQPQHF. The rearrangement links TRBV27 to TRBJ1-5; the match to TRBD1 covers 7 bases. The germline V gene has CDR1 MNHEY and CDR2 SMNVEV (reference sequence). J gave up 4 bases and V 5 bases, and 2 bases lay outside the gene matches. The CDR3 runs to 13 residues.

The chain has TRBV27 and TRBJ2-1; the match to TRBD1 covers 10 bases. Per the germline V gene, CDR1 is MNHEY and CDR2 is SMNVEV (reference sequence). V lost 8 bases and J lost 8; bases outside the gene matches: 15. The CDR3 consists of 16 residues. The CDR3 DNA reads TGTGCCAGCCTCCTCCGGACAGGGGGGACACCCGATGAGCAGTTCTTC. It codes for CASLLRTGGTPDEQFF.

V usage is TRBV2 and J usage is TRBJ1-1; 7 positions match TRBD1. This CDR3 comprises 14 residues. V shed 6 bases, J shed 1 base, and the junction held 5 bases outside the gene matches. CDR1 is SNHLY and CDR2 is FYNNEI in the germline V gene. The CDR3 bases are TGTGCCAGCAGGGACTACAGGGGGAACACTGAAGCTTTCTTT. Its protein product is CASRDYRGNTEAFF.

CDR3 DNA sequence: TGTGCCAGTAGTAAACAGGGGAAAGGAGTTAGGGAGCAGTTCTTC. This translates into CASSKQGKGVREQFF. V is TRBV19 and J is TRBJ2-1; 7 bases are a match to TRBD1. CDR3 length equals 15 residues. The V gene end was trimmed by 4 bases and the J gene end by 10 bases; junction bases not matched to a gene: 13. Germline assignment: CDR1 LNHDA and CDR2 SQIVND (reference sequence).

This rearrangement joins TRBV30 to TRBJ2-5, with D perhaps TRBD1 (6 bases). V gave up 1 base and J gave up 1 base, with 7 bases separating them. Germline values: CDR1 GTSNPN, CDR2 SVGIG (reference sequence). The CDR3 sequence is 13 residues long. The chain's CDR3 is CAWSATGQETQYF. In nucleotides, the CDR3 is TGTGCCTGGAGTGCGACAGGCCAAGAGACCCAGTACTTC. Based on the CDR3 plus reference TRBV30 and TRBJ2-5, the full variable domain is SQTIHQWPATLVQPVGSPLSLECTVEGTSNPNLYWYRQAAGRGLQLLFYSVGIGQISSEVPQNLSASRPQDRQFILSSKKLLLSDSGFYLCAWSATGQETQYFGPGTRLLVL.